This T cell receptor beta chain was found in a study of tumor-infiltrating lymphocytes in primary liver carcinoma. Background on the study: Primary liver carcinomas in the patients were surgically resected.

From 500 ng total RNA, TCR beta cDNA was generated with a primer in the constant region. Modified slightly, ARM-PCR produced TCR beta libraries over three nested multiplex PCR rounds. A C-beta reverse primer was combined with TRBV1-TRBV30 forward primers in the first two PCR rounds, and each round had around 10 cycles. TCRdb reprocessed the multiplex PCR reads with MiXCR, giving one entry per CDR3 protein. The sample shows 300,000 to 350,000 distinct CDR3 sequences, roughly 60% of them seen only once. Germline V CDR1 and CDR2: SGHDT, YYEEEE. The V gene end was trimmed by 5 bases and the J gene end by 8 bases; junction bases not matched to a gene: 9. This CDR3 has 14 residues. Germline DNA was also extracted, with blood RNA taken from unsorted whole blood.

The clonotype comes from a woman aged 30 to 39 with primary liver carcinoma and hepatitis B virus infection. The genes are TRBV5-6 and TRBJ2-2; 7 bases fit TRBD1. The sample was peripheral blood. CDR3 sequence reads: CASSVRDSSGELFF. The DNA of the CDR3 is TGTGCCAGCAGTGTAAGGGACAGTTCGGGGGAGCTGTTTTTT. Supplemented by reference TRBV5-6 and TRBJ2-2, the full variable domain reads DAGVTQSPTHLIKTRGQQVTLRCSPKSGHDTVSWYQQALGQGPQFIFQYYEEEERQRGNFPDRFSGHQFPNYSSELNVNALLLGDSALYLCASSVRDSSGELFFGEGSRLTVL.